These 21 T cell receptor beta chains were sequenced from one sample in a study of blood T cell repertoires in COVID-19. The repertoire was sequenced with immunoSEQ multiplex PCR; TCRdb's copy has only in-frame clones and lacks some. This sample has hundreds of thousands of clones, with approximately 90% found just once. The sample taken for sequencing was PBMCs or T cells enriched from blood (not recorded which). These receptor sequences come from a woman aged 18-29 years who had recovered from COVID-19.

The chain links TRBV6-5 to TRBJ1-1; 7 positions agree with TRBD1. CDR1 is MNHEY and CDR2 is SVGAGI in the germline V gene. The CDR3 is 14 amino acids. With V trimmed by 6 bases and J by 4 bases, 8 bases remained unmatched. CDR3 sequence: CASSLRDSTTEAFF. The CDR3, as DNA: TGTGCCAGCAGCCTCCGGGACAGCACCACTGAAGCTTTCTTT.

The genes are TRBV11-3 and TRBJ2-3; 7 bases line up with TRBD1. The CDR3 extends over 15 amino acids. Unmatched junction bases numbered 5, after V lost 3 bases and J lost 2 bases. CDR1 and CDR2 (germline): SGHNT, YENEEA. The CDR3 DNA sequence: TGTGCCAGCAGCTTTGGGACAGAATCCACAGATACGCAGTATTTT. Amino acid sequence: CASSFGTESTDTQYF.

The CDR3 is CASSESRGRGRGYEQYF. DNA for the CDR3: TGCGCCAGCAGTGAGTCCCGGGGGAGGGGAAGAGGGTACGAGCAGTACTTC. V and J are TRBV10-1 and TRBJ2-7; the match to TRBD2 covers 7 bases. The CDR3 covers 17 residues. Trimming removed 0 bases from V and 4 bases from J; junction bases left unmatched: 12. Germline CDR1 reads WNHNN; CDR2 reads SYGVQD (reference sequence).

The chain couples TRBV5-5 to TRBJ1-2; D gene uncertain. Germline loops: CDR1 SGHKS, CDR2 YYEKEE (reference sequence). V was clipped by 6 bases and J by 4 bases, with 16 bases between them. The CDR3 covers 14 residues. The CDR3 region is CASTPWADSYGYTF. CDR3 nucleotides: TGTGCCAGCACCCCTTGGGCAGATAGCTATGGCTACACCTTC.

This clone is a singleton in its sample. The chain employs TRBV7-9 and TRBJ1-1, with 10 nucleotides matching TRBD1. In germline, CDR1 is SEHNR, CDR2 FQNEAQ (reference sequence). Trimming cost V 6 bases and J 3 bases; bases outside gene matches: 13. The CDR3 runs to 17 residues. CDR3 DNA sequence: TGTGCCAGCAGAGCGAGGGGGACAGGGGTATTTGACACTGAAGCTTTCTTT. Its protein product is CASRARGTGVFDTEAFF.

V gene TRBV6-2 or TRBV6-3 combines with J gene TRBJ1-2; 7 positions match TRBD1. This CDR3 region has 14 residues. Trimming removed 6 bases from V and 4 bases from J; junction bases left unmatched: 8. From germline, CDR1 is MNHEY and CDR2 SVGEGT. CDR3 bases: TGTGCCAGCAGCCTCGGACAGGATCGCTATGGCTACACCTTC. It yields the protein CASSLGQDRYGYTF.

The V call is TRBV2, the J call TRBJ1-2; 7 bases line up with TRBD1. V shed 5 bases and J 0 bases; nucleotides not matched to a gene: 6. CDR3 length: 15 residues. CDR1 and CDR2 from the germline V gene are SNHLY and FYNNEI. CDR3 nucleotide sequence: TGTGCCAGCAGTATCACCGGGACAGCTAACTATGGCTACACCTTC. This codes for CASSITGTANYGYTF.

The CDR3 DNA reads TGTGCCAGCGTGGGGGACAGGGGTGTAATGAACACTGAAGCTTTCTTT. Residues: CASVGDRGVMNTEAFF. This chain joins TRBV2 and TRBJ1-1, with 10 bases that match TRBD1. The CDR3 loop spans 16 amino acids. Per germline, CDR1 SNHLY and CDR2 FYNNEI. V trimming: 8 bases; J trimming: 0 bases; junction bases outside the gene matches: 9.

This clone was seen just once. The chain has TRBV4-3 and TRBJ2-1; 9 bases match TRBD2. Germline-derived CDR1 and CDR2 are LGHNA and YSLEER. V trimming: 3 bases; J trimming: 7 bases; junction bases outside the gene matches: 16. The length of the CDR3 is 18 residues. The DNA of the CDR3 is TGCGCCAGCAGCCAGGAATTAAACGGCGGGAGGGCCTGGAATGAGCAGTTCTTC. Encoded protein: CASSQELNGGRAWNEQFF.

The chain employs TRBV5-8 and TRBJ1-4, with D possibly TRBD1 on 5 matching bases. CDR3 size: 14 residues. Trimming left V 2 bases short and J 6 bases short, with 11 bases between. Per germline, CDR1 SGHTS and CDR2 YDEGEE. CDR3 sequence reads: CASSFRVWDEKLFF. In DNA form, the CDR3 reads TGTGCCAGCAGCTTCAGGGTATGGGATGAAAAACTGTTTTTT.

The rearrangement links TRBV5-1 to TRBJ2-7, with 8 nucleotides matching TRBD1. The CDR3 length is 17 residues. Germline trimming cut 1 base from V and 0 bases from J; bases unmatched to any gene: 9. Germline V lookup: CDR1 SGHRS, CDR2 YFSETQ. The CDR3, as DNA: TGCGCCAGCAGCTTGCTATTATCGGGACAGGACTCCTACGAGCAGTACTTC. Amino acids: CASSLLLSGQDSYEQYF.

For the CDR3, the DNA is TGTGCCAGTAGTATAACTAGCGGGACATTCGATGAGCAGTTCTTC. Its translation is CASSITSGTFDEQFF. This chain links TRBV19 with TRBJ2-1; 10 nucleotides agree with TRBD2. CDR3 length: 15 residues. CDR1 LNHDA and CDR2 SQIVND come from the germline V gene (reference sequence). The J segment lost 8 bases and the V segment lost 2 bases, leaving 6 bases of the junction unmatched. Drawing the rest from reference TRBV19 and TRBJ2-1, the complete variable domain is DGGITQSPKYLFRKEGQNVTLSCEQNLNHDAMYWYRQDPGQGLRLIYYSQIVNDFQKGDIAEGYSVSREKKESFPLTVTSAQKNPTAFYLCASSITSGTFDEQFFGPGTRLTVL.

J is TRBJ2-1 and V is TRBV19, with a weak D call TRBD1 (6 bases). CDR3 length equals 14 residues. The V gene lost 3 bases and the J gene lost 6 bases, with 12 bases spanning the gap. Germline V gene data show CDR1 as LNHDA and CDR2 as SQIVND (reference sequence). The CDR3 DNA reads TGTGCCAGTAGTATGTGGGCAGGGGTCAATGAGCAGTTCTTC. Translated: CASSMWAGVNEQFF.

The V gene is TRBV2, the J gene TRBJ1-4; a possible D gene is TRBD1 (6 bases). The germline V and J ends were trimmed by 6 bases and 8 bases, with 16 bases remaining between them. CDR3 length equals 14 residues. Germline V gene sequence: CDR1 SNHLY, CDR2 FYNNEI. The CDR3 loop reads CASSRDTPREKLFF. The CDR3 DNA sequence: TGTGCCAGCAGCCGGGACACTCCGAGGGAAAAACTGTTTTTT.

As DNA, the CDR3 is TGTGCCAGCAGTAGAAACCGGGACTATCTTGGAAATGAGCAGTTCTTC. Protein sequence: CASSRNRDYLGNEQFF. The chain employs TRBV28 and TRBJ2-1, with 7 bases fitting TRBD2. Germline CDR1 and CDR2: MDHEN and SYDVKM. The V and J ends lost 5 bases and 7 bases, in that order; junction bases with no gene match: 14. The CDR3 runs 16 residues.

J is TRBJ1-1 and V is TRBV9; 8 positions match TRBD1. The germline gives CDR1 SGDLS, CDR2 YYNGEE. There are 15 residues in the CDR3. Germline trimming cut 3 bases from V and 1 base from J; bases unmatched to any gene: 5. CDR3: CASSGGTGGNTEAFF. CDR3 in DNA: TGTGCCAGCAGCGGGGGGACAGGAGGGAACACTGAAGCTTTCTTT.

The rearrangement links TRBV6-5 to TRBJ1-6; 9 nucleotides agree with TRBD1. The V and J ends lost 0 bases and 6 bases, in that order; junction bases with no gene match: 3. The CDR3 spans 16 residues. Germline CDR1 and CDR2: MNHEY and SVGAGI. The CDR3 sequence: CASSYSPTGGNSPLHF. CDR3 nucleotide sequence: TGTGCCAGCAGTTACTCACCGACAGGGGGTAATTCACCCCTCCACTTT.

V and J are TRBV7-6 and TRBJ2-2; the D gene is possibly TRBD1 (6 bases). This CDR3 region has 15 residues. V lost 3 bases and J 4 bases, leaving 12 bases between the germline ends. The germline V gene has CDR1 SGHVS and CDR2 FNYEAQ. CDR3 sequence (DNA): TGTGCCAGCAGCTTTGGACAGCCGAGCACCGGGGAGCTGTTTTTT. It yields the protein CASSFGQPSTGELFF.

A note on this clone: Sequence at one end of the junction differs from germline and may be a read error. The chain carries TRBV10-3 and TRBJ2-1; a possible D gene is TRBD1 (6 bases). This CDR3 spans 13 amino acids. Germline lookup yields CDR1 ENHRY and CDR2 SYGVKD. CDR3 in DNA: TGTGCCACCAGTTTATTCAGGGGAAATGAGCAGTTCTTC. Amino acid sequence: CATSLFRGNEQFF.

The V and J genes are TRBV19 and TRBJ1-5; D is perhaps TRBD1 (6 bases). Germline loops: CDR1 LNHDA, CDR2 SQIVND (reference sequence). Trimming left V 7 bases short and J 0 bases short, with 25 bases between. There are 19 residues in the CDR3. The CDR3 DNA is TGTGCCAGTACTCCCCCCCGGAGCGGACAGCGAAATAGCAATCAGCCCCAGCATTTT. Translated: CASTPPRSGQRNSNQPQHF.

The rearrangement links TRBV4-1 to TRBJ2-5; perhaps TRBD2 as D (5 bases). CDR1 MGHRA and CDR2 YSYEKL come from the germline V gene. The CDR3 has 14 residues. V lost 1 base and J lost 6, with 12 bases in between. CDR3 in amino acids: CASSQGGPVQTQYF. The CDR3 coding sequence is TGCGCCAGCAGCCAAGGAGGGCCTGTTCAGACCCAGTACTTC.